The 22 T cell receptor beta chains in this list originate from one sample, sequenced in a study of cytomegalovirus exposure and HLA in healthy donors. A multiplex PCR was run with 60 Vbeta primers and 13 Jbeta primers. Data came from immunoSEQ multiplex PCR; TCRdb stores just in-frame clones and leaves some out. The sample holds roughly 140,000 clones, around four fifths seen once. Sequenced: PBMCs. All receptors come from a boy aged 2 to 10 in good health and CMV-seronegative.

This sequence joins TRBV15 and TRBJ2-1; 10 bases align to TRBD2. CDR3 length: 17 amino acids. The germline gives CDR1 LNHNV, CDR2 YYDKDF (reference sequence). The V segment lost 1 base and the J segment 6 bases; nucleotides outside the gene matches: 9. The chain's CDR3 is CATSRASLAGGFNEQFF. DNA for the CDR3: TGTGCCACCAGCAGAGCCAGCTTAGCGGGGGGATTCAATGAGCAGTTCTTC. Full variable domain (rest looked up from reference TRBV15 and TRBJ2-1): DAMVIQNPRYQVTQFGKPVTLSCSQTLNHNVMYWYQQKSSQAPKLLFHYYDKDFNNEADTPDNFQSRRPNTSFCFLDIRSPGLGDTAMYLCATSRASLAGGFNEQFFGPGTRLTVL.

The V and J genes are TRBV25-1 and TRBJ1-1; D unclear. The germline V gene encodes CDR1 MGHDK and CDR2 SYGVNS. There are 13 residues in the CDR3. Trimming removed 6 bases at V and 8 bases at J, with 16 bases between. CDR3 sequence (DNA): TGTGCCAGCAGGGGCCCCTATGGTTCCGAAGCTTTCTTT. Residues: CASRGPYGSEAFF.

The genes are TRBV5-4 and TRBJ2-3; 13 bases map to TRBD2. Trimming at V came to 3 bases and at J to 7 bases, leaving 11 bases not matched to a gene. CDR1 and CDR2 (germline): SGHNT, YYREEE (reference sequence). The CDR3 has 17 residues. The chain's CDR3 is CASSSGTSGAKGYTQYF. The CDR3, as DNA: TGTGCCAGCAGCTCCGGGACTAGCGGGGCAAAAGGGTATACGCAGTATTTT.

There are a few counts of this clone. The rearrangement joins TRBV4-3 to TRBJ1-5, with 7 nucleotides matching TRBD1. J gave up 5 bases and V 2 bases, and 12 bases lay outside the gene matches. Germline lookup yields CDR1 LGHNA and CDR2 YSLEER. The CDR3 loop spans 17 amino acids. In DNA form, the CDR3 reads TGCGCCAGCAGCCAAAAGCCGAGGGGGCCGCTCGATCAGCCCCAGCATTTT. It translates to CASSQKPRGPLDQPQHF.

This chain uses TRBV28 with TRBJ2-7; tentative D call: TRBD1 (6 bases). The CDR3 has 14 amino acids. Between the trimmed V and J ends, which lost 1 base and 1 base, there was a span of 8 bases. The germline gives CDR1 MDHEN, CDR2 SYDVKM. CDR3 sequence (DNA): TGTGCCAGCAGTTTATTGCAGGGGTCCTACGAGCAGTACTTC. Translating gives CASSLLQGSYEQYF.

Concerning this clone: One end of the junction does not line up with germline, which may come from a read error. V gene TRBV2 combines with J gene TRBJ1-1; D not certain. The CDR3 loop spans 15 amino acids. Germline CDR1 reads SNHLY; CDR2 reads FYNNEI. CDR3 bases: TGTGCCAGCAGAGATACCGGTCACGGTCGGACTGAAACTTTCTTT. Its protein is CASRDTGHGRTETFF. Variable domain in full (rest from reference TRBV2 and TRBJ1-1): EPEVTQTPSHQVTQMGQEVILRCVPISNHLYFYWYRQILGQKVEFLVSFYNNEISEKSEIFDDQFSVERPDGSNFTLKIRSTKLEDSAMYFCASRDTGHGRTETFFGQGTRLTVV.

The chain has TRBV2 and TRBJ1-1; D ambiguous. V was clipped by 7 bases and J by 6 bases, with 15 bases between them. Germline V gene data show CDR1 as SNHLY and CDR2 as FYNNEI. The CDR3 has 13 amino acids. CDR3: CASTGRTDPEAFF. The CDR3, as DNA: TGTGCCAGCACGGGGAGGACGGACCCTGAAGCTTTCTTT.

V is TRBV9 and J is TRBJ2-7; 8 nucleotides align to TRBD2. The CDR3 is 15 amino acids. V shed 0 bases and J 3 bases; nucleotides not matched to a gene: 5. Germline V lookup: CDR1 SGDLS, CDR2 YYNGEE. The CDR3 reads CASSVAGSGDYEQYF. For the CDR3, the DNA is TGTGCCAGCAGCGTAGCGGGTAGCGGGGACTACGAGCAGTACTTC.

The chain links TRBV5-6 to TRBJ1-5, with D maybe TRBD1 (5 bases). The CDR3 runs to 14 residues. Germline V gene lookup returns CDR1 SGHDT and CDR2 YYEEEE. With 4 bases removed from V and 2 bases from J, the gap between germline ends came to 10 bases. This CDR3 reads CASSPGGGNQPQHF. DNA of the CDR3: TGTGCCAGCAGCCCGGGGGGGGGCAATCAGCCCCAGCATTTT.

The chain links TRBV9 to TRBJ2-3; a possible D gene is TRBD2 (6 bases). Germline V lookup: CDR1 SGDLS, CDR2 YYNGEE. The CDR3 loop spans 15 amino acids. V lost 0 bases, J lost 2 bases, and 10 bases lay in between. CDR3 loop: CASSVDGGTTDTQYF. The CDR3 DNA is TGTGCCAGCAGCGTAGATGGGGGGACCACAGATACGCAGTATTTT.

The rearrangement uses TRBV11-1 and TRBJ2-7; D not resolved. In germline, CDR1 is SGHAT, CDR2 FQDESV (reference sequence). The CDR3 covers 12 residues. Trimming removed 3 bases from V and 3 bases from J, with 6 bases in between. The CDR3 protein is CASSLANYEQYF. The CDR3 coding sequence is TGTGCCAGCAGCTTGGCCAACTACGAGCAGTACTTC. Full variable domain (remainder filled in from reference TRBV11-1 and TRBJ2-7): EAEVAQSPRYKITEKSQAVAFWCDPISGHATLYWYRQILGQGPELLVQFQDESVVDDSQLPKDRFSAERLKGVDSTLKIQPAELGDSAMYLCASSLANYEQYFGPGTRLTVT.

The CDR3 spells CASSPVLAGIPDTQYF. The CDR3 DNA is TGTGCCAGCAGCCCGGTCCTAGCGGGAATCCCAGATACGCAGTATTTT. This rearrangement joins TRBV7-9 to TRBJ2-3; TRBD2 aligns across 9 bases. V shed 5 bases and J 4 bases; nucleotides not matched to a gene: 10. Germline V gene lookup returns CDR1 SEHNR and CDR2 FQNEAQ (reference sequence). The CDR3 spans 16 residues.

The V call is TRBV19, the J call TRBJ2-2; weak D call: TRBD2 (6 bases). Germline-derived CDR1 and CDR2 are LNHDA and SQIVND (reference sequence). V gave up 6 bases and J gave up 0 bases, with 17 bases separating them. This CDR3 region has 17 residues. CDR3 nucleotides: TGTGCCAGTAGCCAGGACTCGGGACTCGCGAACACCGGGGAGCTGTTTTTT. Its protein product is CASSQDSGLANTGELFF.

CDR3 region: CASSSRETGELFF. Written as DNA, the CDR3 is TGCGCCAGCAGTTCCCGGGAAACCGGGGAGCTGTTTTTT. V usage is TRBV5-1 and J usage is TRBJ2-2, with a possible D match to TRBD2 (5 bases). Germline V lookup: CDR1 SGHRS, CDR2 YFSETQ. CDR3 length: 13 residues. The ends were cut back, 5 bases at V and 5 bases at J, with 10 bases in the middle. The full variable domain, in which reference TRBV5-1 and TRBJ2-2 provide the parts outside the CDR3, is KAGVTQTPRYLIKTRGQQVTLSCSPISGHRSVSWYQQTPGQGLQFLFEYFSETQRNKGNFPGRFSGRQFSNSRSEMNVSTLELGDSALYLCASSSRETGELFFGEGSRLTVL.

This chain uses TRBV11-3 with TRBJ2-7; the match to TRBD2 covers 8 bases. The CDR3 sequence is 14 residues long. From germline, CDR1 is SGHNT and CDR2 YENEEA. Unmatched junction bases numbered 6, after V lost 3 bases and J lost 5 bases. In DNA, the CDR3 is TGTGCCAGCAGCTTCGGGGGGGAAAGGGACGAGCAGTACTTC. It encodes CASSFGGERDEQYF.

This rearrangement joins TRBV6-5 to TRBJ1-5; D unresolved. Germline CDR1 is MNHEY and CDR2 is SVGAGI. CDR3 length equals 14 residues. Trimming removed 0 bases from V and 6 bases from J, with 9 bases in between. Here the CDR3 reads CASSYSTRGQPQHF. DNA of the CDR3: TGTGCCAGCAGTTACTCGACTCGTGGTCAGCCCCAGCATTTT.

The CDR3 DNA sequence: TGTGCCACCAGCACCGAACTAGGCCCCTACAATGAGCAGTTCTTC. Its protein is CATSTELGPYNEQFF. The chain combines TRBV15 with TRBJ2-1; perhaps TRBD2 as D (5 bases). This CDR3 spans 15 amino acids. Trimming pared 4 bases from V and 2 bases from J, leaving 12 bases between. The germline V gene encodes CDR1 LNHNV and CDR2 YYDKDF (reference sequence).

V usage is TRBV6-1 and J usage is TRBJ1-1; the match to TRBD1 covers 7 bases. The V and J ends lost 5 bases and 4 bases, in that order; junction bases with no gene match: 10. Germline-derived CDR1 and CDR2 are MNHNS and SASEGT. The CDR3 runs to 15 residues. CDR3 coding DNA: TGTGCCAGCAGTCCCCAGACAGGGATCGGCACTGAAGCTTTCTTT. Translating it yields CASSPQTGIGTEAFF.

Only one count was recorded for this clone. This sequence joins TRBV7-9 and TRBJ2-7, with a tentative D call TRBD2 (5 bases). The CDR3 loop spans 14 amino acids. Trimming took 5 bases from V and 2 from J, leaving 13 bases between them. Germline-derived CDR1 and CDR2 are SEHNR and FQNEAQ (reference sequence). CDR3 bases: TGTGCCAGCAGCGGGCCGGACTCAGCCTACGAGCAGTACTTC. Its translation is CASSGPDSAYEQYF.

This rearrangement joins TRBV4-1 to TRBJ2-5; 7 nucleotides align to TRBD2. The germline V gene encodes CDR1 MGHRA and CDR2 YSYEKL. The V and J ends lost 0 bases and 7 bases, in that order; junction bases with no gene match: 11. The length of the CDR3 is 16 residues. CDR3 in DNA: TGCGCCAGCAGCCAAGAAAGGACTAGGACTCTGGGGACCCAGTACTTC. Amino acid sequence: CASSQERTRTLGTQYF.

The rearrangement uses TRBV30 and TRBJ1-1, with unresolved D. Germline CDR1 GTSNPN, CDR2 SVGIG (reference sequence). This CDR3 is 12 amino acids long. V shed 1 base and J shed 3 bases, with 6 bases lying between them. CDR3 loop: CAWSGADTEAFF. CDR3 DNA sequence: TGTGCCTGGAGTGGAGCTGACACTGAAGCTTTCTTT.

V is TRBV7-8 and J is TRBJ2-1; 9 bases match TRBD2. The CDR3 runs to 14 residues. The trim removed 2 bases at V and 6 bases at J, leaving 2 bases unmatched. CDR1 is SGHVS and CDR2 is FQNEAQ in the germline V gene. CDR3 DNA: TGTGCCAGCAGCTTATTACTAGCGGGCAATGAGCAGTTCTTC. Translating gives CASSLLLAGNEQFF.